These 13 T cell receptor beta chains came from one sample sequenced in a study of cytomegalovirus exposure and HLA in healthy donors. With 60 Vbeta and 13 Jbeta primers, the PCR was carried out. Repertoires were generated with immunoSEQ multiplex PCR, while TCRdb's copy carries only in-frame clones and drops some. The repertoire consists of some 200,000 clones, with around three quarters occurring once and the leading ten covering approximately 2.2%. Material: PBMCs. Every receptor here comes from a woman in her fifties or sixties in good health and CMV-seronegative.

CDR3 protein: CASGRQEVFNQPQHF. CDR3 DNA: TGTGCCAGCGGGCGACAGGAGGTGTTCAATCAGCCCCAGCATTTT. The chain couples TRBV6-1 to TRBJ1-5; D is perhaps TRBD1 (6 bases). From germline, CDR1 is MNHNS and CDR2 SASEGT. V was clipped by 8 bases and J by 3 bases, with 17 bases between them. This CDR3 contains 15 residues.

V and J are TRBV6-5 and TRBJ1-2; TRBD1 matches 10 bases. Germline loops: CDR1 MNHEY, CDR2 SVGAGI. The CDR3 length is 13 residues. V lost 7 bases, J lost 6 bases, and 5 bases stayed unmatched. The CDR3 DNA sequence: TGTGCCAGCACTAGACAGGGGGCGAATGGCTACACCTTC. The encoded protein is CASTRQGANGYTF.

This clone was observed a few times. The chain uses TRBV28 and TRBJ2-3; D possibly corresponds to TRBD2 (6 bases). Germline loops: CDR1 MDHEN, CDR2 SYDVKM. The V end lost 3 bases, the J end lost 8 bases, and 12 bases lay between the germline ends. This CDR3 contains 13 residues. The CDR3 sequence is CASSLGLPGTQYF. In DNA, the CDR3 is TGTGCCAGCAGTTTGGGACTTCCAGGTACGCAGTATTTT.

The V call is TRBV7-3, the J call TRBJ2-2; unclear D gene. CDR3 length: 13 amino acids. The V end lost 1 base, the J end lost 4 bases, and 4 bases lay between the germline ends. Germline lookup yields CDR1 SGHTA and CDR2 FQGTGA. Here the CDR3 reads CASSLKSTGELFF. CDR3 coding DNA: TGTGCCAGCAGCTTAAAGAGCACCGGGGAGCTGTTTTTT.

This sequence joins TRBV28 and TRBJ2-1; maybe TRBD2 (7 bases). V was cut by 6 bases and J by 2 bases, with 11 bases left in between. The CDR3 loop spans 14 amino acids. The germline gives CDR1 MDHEN, CDR2 SYDVKM. The CDR3 DNA reads TGTGCCAGCAGCGACGGGGGGCCCTACAATGAGCAGTTCTTC. Amino acid sequence: CASSDGGPYNEQFF. The complete variable domain, with remaining parts taken from reference TRBV28 and TRBJ2-1, reads DVKVTQSSRYLVKRTGEKVFLECVQDMDHENMFWYRQDPGLGLRLIYFSYDVKMKEKGDIPEGYSVSREKKERFSLILESASTNQTSMYLCASSDGGPYNEQFFGPGTRLTVL.

This chain joins TRBV7-2 and TRBJ1-4; perhaps TRBD1 as D (5 bases). Germline loops: CDR1 SGHTA, CDR2 FQGNSA. Trimming took 5 bases from V and 6 from J, leaving 16 bases between them. The CDR3 runs to 15 residues. This chain's CDR3 is CASSPSVGDDEKLFF. CDR3 bases: TGTGCCAGCAGCCCGTCGGTAGGGGATGATGAAAAACTGTTTTTT.

The rearrangement uses TRBV4-1 and TRBJ1-3; the D is unclear. CDR1 and CDR2 from the germline V gene are MGHRA and YSYEKL. Trimming took 0 bases from V and 0 from J, leaving 9 bases between them. The CDR3 extends over 16 amino acids. The CDR3 bases are TGCGCCAGCAGCCAAGATGCGGCAGTCTCTGGAAACACCATATATTTT. It is translated as CASSQDAAVSGNTIYF.

Notes on this clone: Sequence at one end of the junction differs from germline and may be a read error. The rearrangement uses TRBV27 and TRBJ2-3; no firm D call. The CDR3 spans 15 residues. Germline V lookup: CDR1 MNHEY, CDR2 SMNVEV (reference sequence). CDR3 sequence reads: CANSFDLADTDTQYF. As DNA, the CDR3 is TGTGCCAACAGTTTCGATCTTGCGGACACAGATACGCAGTATTTT.

CDR3: CASSLGRQNNSPLHF. The CDR3 DNA reads as TGTGCCAGCAGCTTGGGTCGTCAGAATAATTCACCCCTCCACTTT. The rearrangement links TRBV5-4 to TRBJ1-6; D not certain. Germline V gene lookup returns CDR1 SGHNT and CDR2 YYREEE (reference sequence). Trimming left V 0 bases short and J 5 bases short, with 9 bases between. There are 15 residues in the CDR3.

This chain uses TRBV9 with TRBJ2-1; 9 nucleotides line up with TRBD2. There are 16 residues in the CDR3. V was pared by 0 bases and J by 4 bases, with 5 bases of the junction left unmatched. From germline, CDR1 is SGDLS and CDR2 YYNGEE. The CDR3 sequence is CASSVVPSGMYNEQFF. CDR3 coding DNA: TGTGCCAGCAGCGTAGTCCCTAGCGGGATGTACAATGAGCAGTTCTTC. The full variable domain, with the rest looked up from reference TRBV9 and TRBJ2-1, is DSGVTQTPKHLITATGQRVTLRCSPRSGDLSVYWYQQSLDQGLQFLIQYYNGEERAKGNILERFSAQQFPDLHSELNLSSLELGDSALYFCASSVVPSGMYNEQFFGPGTRLTVL.

V and J are TRBV19 and TRBJ2-1, with a possible D match to TRBD1 (6 bases). The CDR3 totals 16 residues. The germline gives CDR1 LNHDA, CDR2 SQIVND (reference sequence). Between the trimmed V and J ends, which lost 4 bases and 2 bases, there was a span of 15 bases. CDR3: CASSRVHRVTYNEQFF. The CDR3 region has the DNA TGTGCCAGTAGTAGAGTACACAGGGTTACCTACAATGAGCAGTTCTTC.

The V call is TRBV7-8, the J call TRBJ1-6, with 11 nucleotides matching TRBD1. The germline CDR1 and CDR2 sequences are SGHVS and FQNEAQ. The V and J ends lost 4 bases and 6 bases, in that order; junction bases with no gene match: 5. This CDR3 region has 16 residues. Here the CDR3 DNA reads TGTGCCAGCAGCTCGCGGACAGGGGGCGGTAATTCACCCCTCCACTTT. It codes for CASSSRTGGGNSPLHF. Full variable domain (missing parts from reference TRBV7-8 and TRBJ1-6): GAGVSQSPRYKVAKRGQDVALRCDPISGHVSLFWYQQALGQGPEFLTYFQNEAQLDKSGLPSDRFFAERPEGSVSTLKIQRTQQEDSAVYLCASSSRTGGGNSPLHFGNGTRLTVT.

The V and J genes are TRBV7-9 and TRBJ1-1, with 8 positions matching TRBD1. CDR1 is SEHNR, CDR2 FQNEAQ, per germline (reference sequence). The CDR3 extends over 13 amino acids. The CDR3 DNA sequence: TGTTCCTCCAGAACAGGGGGAAACACTGAAGCTTTCTTT. This gives the protein CSSRTGGNTEAFF.